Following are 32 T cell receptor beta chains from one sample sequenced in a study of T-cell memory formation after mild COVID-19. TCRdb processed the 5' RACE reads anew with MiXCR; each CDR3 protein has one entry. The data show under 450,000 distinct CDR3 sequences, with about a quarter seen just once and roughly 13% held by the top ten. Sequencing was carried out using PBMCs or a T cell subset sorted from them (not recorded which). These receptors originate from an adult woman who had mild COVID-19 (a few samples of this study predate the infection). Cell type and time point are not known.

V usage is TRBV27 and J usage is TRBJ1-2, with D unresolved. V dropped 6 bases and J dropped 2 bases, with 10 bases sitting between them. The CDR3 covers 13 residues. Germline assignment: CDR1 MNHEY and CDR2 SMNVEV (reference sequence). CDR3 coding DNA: TGTGCCAGCAGCTTGTCGCGGAACTATGGCTACACCTTC. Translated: CASSLSRNYGYTF.

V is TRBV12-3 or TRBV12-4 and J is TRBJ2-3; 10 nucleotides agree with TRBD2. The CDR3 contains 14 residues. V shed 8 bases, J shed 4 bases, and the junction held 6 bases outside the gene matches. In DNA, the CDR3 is TGTGCCAGCTTGAGCGGGGGGGCATCAGATACGCAGTATTTT. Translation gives CASLSGGASDTQYF.

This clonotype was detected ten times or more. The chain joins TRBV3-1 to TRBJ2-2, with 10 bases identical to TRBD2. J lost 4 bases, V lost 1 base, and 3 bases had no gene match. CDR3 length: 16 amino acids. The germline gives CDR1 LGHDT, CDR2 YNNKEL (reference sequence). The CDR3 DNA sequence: TGTGCCAGCAGCCAAGGACTAGCGGGCGCCACCGGGGAGCTGTTTTTT. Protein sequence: CASSQGLAGATGELFF.

The CDR3 DNA follows: TGTGCCAGCAGCCAAGGGACCCCAGACAGGGAATATGGCTACACCTTC. Translated: CASSQGTPDREYGYTF. The chain carries TRBV4-2 and TRBJ1-2; TRBD1 agrees at 7 bases. V lost 1 base and J lost 5; bases outside the gene matches: 10. The CDR3 is 16 amino acids. Per the germline V gene, CDR1 is LGHNA and CDR2 is YNFKEQ.

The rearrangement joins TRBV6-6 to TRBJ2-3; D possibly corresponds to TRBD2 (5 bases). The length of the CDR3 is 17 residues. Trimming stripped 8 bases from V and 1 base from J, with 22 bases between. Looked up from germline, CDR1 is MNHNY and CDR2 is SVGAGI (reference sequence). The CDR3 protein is CASRPGFRGMGTDTQYF. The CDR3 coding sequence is TGTGCCAGCCGCCCGGGGTTCCGAGGTATGGGCACAGATACGCAGTATTTT.

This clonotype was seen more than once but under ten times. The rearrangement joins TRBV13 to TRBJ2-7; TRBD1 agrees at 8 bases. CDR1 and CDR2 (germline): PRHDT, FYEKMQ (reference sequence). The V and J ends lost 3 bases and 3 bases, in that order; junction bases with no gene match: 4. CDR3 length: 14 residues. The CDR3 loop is CASSFGQGRYEQYF. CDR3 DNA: TGTGCCAGCAGCTTCGGACAGGGCCGCTACGAGCAGTACTTC.

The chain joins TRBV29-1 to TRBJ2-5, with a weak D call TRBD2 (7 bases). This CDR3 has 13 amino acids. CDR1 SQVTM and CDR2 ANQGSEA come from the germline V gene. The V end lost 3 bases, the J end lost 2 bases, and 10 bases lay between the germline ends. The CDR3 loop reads CSVEGGHQETQYF. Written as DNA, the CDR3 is TGCAGCGTTGAGGGGGGGCATCAAGAGACCCAGTACTTC.

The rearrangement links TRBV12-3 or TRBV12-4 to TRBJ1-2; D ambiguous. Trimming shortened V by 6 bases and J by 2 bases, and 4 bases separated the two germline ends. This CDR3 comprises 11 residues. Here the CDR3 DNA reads TGTGCCAGCAGGGGAAACTATGGCTACACCTTC. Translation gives CASRGNYGYTF.

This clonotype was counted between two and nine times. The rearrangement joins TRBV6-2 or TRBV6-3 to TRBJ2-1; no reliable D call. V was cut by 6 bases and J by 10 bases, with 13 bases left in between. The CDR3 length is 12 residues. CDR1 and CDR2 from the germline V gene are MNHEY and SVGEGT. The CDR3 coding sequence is TGTGCCAGCAGGGCCCCTCGCCTGGAGCAGTTCTTC. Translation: CASRAPRLEQFF.

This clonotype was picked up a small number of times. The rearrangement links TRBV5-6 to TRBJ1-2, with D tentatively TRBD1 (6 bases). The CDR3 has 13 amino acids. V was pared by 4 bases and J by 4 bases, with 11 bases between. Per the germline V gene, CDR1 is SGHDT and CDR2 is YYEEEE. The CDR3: CASSERGFYGYTF. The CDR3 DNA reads TGTGCCAGCAGCGAGAGGGGGTTCTATGGCTACACCTTC.

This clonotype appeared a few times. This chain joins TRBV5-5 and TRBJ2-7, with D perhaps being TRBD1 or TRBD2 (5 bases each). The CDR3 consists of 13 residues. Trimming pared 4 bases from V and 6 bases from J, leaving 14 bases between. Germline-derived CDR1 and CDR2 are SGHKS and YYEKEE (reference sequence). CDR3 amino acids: CASSPPTGTEQYF. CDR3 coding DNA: TGTGCCAGCAGCCCTCCTACCGGGACCGAGCAGTACTTC. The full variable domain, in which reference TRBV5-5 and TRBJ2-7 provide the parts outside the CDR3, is DAGVTQSPTHLIKTRGQQVTLRCSPISGHKSVSWYQQVLGQGPQFIFQYYEKEERGRGNFPDRFSARQFPNYSSELNVNALLLGDSALYLCASSPPTGTEQYFGPGTRLTVT.

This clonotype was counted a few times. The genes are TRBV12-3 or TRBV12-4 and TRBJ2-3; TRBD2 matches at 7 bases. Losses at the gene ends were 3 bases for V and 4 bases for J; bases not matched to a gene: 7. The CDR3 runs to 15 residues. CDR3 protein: CASSFRLAKADTQYF. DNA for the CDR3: TGTGCCAGCAGTTTCCGACTAGCCAAAGCAGATACGCAGTATTTT.

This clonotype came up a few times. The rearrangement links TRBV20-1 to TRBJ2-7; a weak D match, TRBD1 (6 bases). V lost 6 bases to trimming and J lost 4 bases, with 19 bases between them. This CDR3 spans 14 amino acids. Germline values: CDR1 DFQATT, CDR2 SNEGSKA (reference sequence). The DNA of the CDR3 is TGCAGTGCCCCGTGGCTGGACAGAGGTTACGAGCAGTACTTC. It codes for CSAPWLDRGYEQYF.

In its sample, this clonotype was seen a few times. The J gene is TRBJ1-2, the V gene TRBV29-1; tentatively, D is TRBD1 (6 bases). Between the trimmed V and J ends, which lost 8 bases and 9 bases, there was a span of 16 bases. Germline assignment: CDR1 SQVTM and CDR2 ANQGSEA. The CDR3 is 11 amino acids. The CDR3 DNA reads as TGCAGCACCTCCCAGGGGACGCGCTACACCTTC. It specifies CSTSQGTRYTF.

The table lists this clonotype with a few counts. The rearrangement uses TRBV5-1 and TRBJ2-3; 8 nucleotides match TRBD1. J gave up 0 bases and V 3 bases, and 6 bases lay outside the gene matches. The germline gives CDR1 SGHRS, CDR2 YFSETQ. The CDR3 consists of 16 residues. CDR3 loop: CASSSGGASSTDTQYF. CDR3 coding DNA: TGCGCCAGCAGCTCAGGGGGCGCTTCGAGCACAGATACGCAGTATTTT. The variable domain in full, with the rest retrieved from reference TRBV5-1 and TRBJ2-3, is KAGVTQTPRYLIKTRGQQVTLSCSPISGHRSVSWYQQTPGQGLQFLFEYFSETQRNKGNFPGRFSGRQFSNSRSEMNVSTLELGDSALYLCASSSGGASSTDTQYFGPGTRLTVL.

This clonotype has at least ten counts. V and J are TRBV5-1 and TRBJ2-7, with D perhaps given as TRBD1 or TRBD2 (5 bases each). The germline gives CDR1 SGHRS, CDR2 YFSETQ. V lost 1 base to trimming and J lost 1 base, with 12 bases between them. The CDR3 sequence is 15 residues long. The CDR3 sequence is CASSLNRDVSYEQYF. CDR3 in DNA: TGCGCCAGCAGCTTGAACCGGGACGTATCCTACGAGCAGTACTTC.

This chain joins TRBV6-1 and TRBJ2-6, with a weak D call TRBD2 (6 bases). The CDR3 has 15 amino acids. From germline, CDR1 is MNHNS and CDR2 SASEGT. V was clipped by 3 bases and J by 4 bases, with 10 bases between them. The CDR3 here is CASSDRGRGANVLTF. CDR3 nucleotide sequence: TGTGCCAGCAGTGACCGGGGGAGGGGGGCCAACGTCCTGACTTTC.

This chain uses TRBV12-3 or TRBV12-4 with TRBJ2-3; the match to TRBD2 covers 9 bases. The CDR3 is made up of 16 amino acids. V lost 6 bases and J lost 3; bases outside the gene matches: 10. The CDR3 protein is CASSRGSGSGTDTQYF. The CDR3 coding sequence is TGTGCCAGCAGCCGGGGTAGCGGGAGCGGTACAGATACGCAGTATTTT.

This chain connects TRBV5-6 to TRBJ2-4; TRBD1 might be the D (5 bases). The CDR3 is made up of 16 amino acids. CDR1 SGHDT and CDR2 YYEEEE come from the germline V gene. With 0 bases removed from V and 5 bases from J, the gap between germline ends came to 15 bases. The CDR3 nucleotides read TGTGCCAGCAGCTTGGACTGGGGCACGGCCGAAAACATTCAGTACTTC. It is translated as CASSLDWGTAENIQYF.

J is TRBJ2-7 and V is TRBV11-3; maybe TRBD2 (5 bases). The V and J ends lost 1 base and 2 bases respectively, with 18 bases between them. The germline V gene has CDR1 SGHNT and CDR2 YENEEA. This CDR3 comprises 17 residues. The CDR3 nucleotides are TGTGCCAGCAGCTTAGCGGTACGGGATCTTCAAGCCTACGAGCAGTACTTC. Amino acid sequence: CASSLAVRDLQAYEQYF.

The CDR3 here is CSVSWTKGEQYF. The CDR3 DNA sequence: TGCAGCGTCTCCTGGACCAAAGGCGAGCAGTACTTC. The gene calls are TRBV29-1 and TRBJ2-7; D is undetermined. V was trimmed by 6 bases and J by 6 bases, leaving 15 bases between them. The CDR3 has 12 residues. Germline loops: CDR1 SQVTM, CDR2 ANQGSEA.

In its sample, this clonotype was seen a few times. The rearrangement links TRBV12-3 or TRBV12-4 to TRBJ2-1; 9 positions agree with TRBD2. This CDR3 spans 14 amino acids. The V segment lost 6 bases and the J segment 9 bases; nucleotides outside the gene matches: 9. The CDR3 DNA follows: TGTGCCAGCAGCCCGTGGCGGGGGGGCTCTGAGCAGTTCTTC. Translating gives CASSPWRGGSEQFF.

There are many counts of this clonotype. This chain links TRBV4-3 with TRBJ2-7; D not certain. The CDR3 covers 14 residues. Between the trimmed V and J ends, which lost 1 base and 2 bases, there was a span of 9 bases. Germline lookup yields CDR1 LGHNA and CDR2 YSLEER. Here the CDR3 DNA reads TGCGCCAGCAGCCAAGGGGAAGCGACCTACGAGCAGTACTTC. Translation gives CASSQGEATYEQYF.

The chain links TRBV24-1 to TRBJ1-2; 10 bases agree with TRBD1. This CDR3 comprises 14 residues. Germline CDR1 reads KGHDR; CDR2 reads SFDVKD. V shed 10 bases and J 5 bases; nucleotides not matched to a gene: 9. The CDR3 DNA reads TGTGCCACTTCCCCGGGACAGGGGAAGTATGGCTACACCTTC. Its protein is CATSPGQGKYGYTF.

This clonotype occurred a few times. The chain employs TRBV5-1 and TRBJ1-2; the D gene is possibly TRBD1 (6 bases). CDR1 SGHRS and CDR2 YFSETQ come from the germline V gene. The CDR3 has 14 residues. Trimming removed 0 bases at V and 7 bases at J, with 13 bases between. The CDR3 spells CASSLARGASGYTF. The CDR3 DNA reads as TGCGCCAGCAGCTTGGCCCGGGGGGCGTCTGGCTACACCTTC.

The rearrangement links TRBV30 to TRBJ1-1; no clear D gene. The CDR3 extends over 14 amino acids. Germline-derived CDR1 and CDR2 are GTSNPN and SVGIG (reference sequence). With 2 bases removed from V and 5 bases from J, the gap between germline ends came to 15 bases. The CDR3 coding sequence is TGTGCCTGGAGTAGGGAGTGGGATGGAACTGAAGCTTTCTTT. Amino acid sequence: CAWSREWDGTEAFF.

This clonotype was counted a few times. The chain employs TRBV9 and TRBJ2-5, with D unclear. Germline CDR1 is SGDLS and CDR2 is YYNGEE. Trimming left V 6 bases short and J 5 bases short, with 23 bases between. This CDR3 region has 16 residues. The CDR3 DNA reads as TGTGCCAGCACCGATAAATTCCTCCGAGGAGATGAGACCCAGTACTTC. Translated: CASTDKFLRGDETQYF.

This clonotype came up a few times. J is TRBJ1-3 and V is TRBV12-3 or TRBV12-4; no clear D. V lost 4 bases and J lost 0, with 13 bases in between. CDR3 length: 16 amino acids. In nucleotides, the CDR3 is TGTGCCAGCAGTTACGGGCAGTTACCCTCTGGAAACACCATATATTTT. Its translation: CASSYGQLPSGNTIYF.

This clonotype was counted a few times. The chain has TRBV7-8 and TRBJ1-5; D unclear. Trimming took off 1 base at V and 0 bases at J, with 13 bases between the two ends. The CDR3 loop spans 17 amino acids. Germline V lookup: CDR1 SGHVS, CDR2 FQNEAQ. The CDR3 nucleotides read TGTGCCAGCAGCTTAGTCGCAGGAACCAGTAGCAATCAGCCCCAGCATTTT. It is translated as CASSLVAGTSSNQPQHF.

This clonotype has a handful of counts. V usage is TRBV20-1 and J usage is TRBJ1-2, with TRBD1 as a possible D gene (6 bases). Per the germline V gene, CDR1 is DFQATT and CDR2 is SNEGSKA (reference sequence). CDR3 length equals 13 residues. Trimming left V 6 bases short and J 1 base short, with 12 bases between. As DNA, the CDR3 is TGCAGTGCAAGGGACATTTATAACTATGGCTACACCTTC. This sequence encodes CSARDIYNYGYTF.

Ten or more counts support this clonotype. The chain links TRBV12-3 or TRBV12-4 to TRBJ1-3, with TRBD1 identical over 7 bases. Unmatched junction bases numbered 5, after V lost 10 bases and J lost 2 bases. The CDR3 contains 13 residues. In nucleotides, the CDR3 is TGTGCCACCCAGGGGGGGCCTGGAAACACCATATATTTT. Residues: CATQGGPGNTIYF.

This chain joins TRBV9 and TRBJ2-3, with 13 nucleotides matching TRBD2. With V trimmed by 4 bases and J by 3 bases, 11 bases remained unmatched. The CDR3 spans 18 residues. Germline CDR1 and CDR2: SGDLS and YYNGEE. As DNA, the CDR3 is TGTGCCAGCAGCACCAGACTAGCGGGAGGCTCTCGGACAGATACGCAGTATTTT. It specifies CASSTRLAGGSRTDTQYF.